One sample yielded the 7 T cell receptor beta chains listed below, sequenced in a study of blood T cells in healthy people across ages. Combining a sample-barcoded 5' primer with a J-beta primer mix, a second PCR ran for about 7 to 11 cycles. TCRdb re-derived calls from the 5' RACE reads in MiXCR, one entry per CDR3 protein. The sample consists of 750,000 to 950,000 distinct CDR3 sequences, 25% to 35% of them appearing once. This sample also belongs to another study, concerning T cells of mothers and their children.

What was sequenced was blood. The source of these receptors is a woman aged 35 to 49 in good health.

This clonotype was counted only a few times. Germline is not matched at one junction end, which may reflect a read error. The chain employs TRBV28 and TRBJ2-1, with 7 bases fitting TRBD1. The length of the CDR3 is 13 residues. Germline V lookup: CDR1 MDHEN, CDR2 SYDVKM. This CDR3 is CASSLTGPNEQFF. CDR3 nucleotides: TGTGCCAGCAGTTTGACAGGGCCGAATGAACAGTTCTTC. Combining the CDR3 with reference TRBV28 and TRBJ2-1 gives the whole variable domain DVKVTQSSRYLVKRTGEKVFLECVQDMDHENMFWYRQDPGLGLRLIYFSYDVKMKEKGDIPEGYSVSREKKERFSLILESASTNQTSMYLCASSLTGPNEQFFGPGTRLTVL.

V gene TRBV20-1 combines with J gene TRBJ2-5; D remains ambiguous. The germline gives CDR1 DFQATT, CDR2 SNEGSKA (reference sequence). The V and J ends lost 2 bases and 1 base respectively, with 11 bases between them. The CDR3 loop spans 14 amino acids. CDR3 sequence reads: CSARSQSSQETQYF. The CDR3 region has the DNA TGCAGTGCTAGATCCCAGAGCTCCCAAGAGACCCAGTACTTC.

The genes are TRBV7-8 and TRBJ1-5, with D unresolved. Trimming cost V 5 bases and J 0 bases, with 17 bases left between them. The germline CDR1 and CDR2 sequences are SGHVS and FQNEAQ. The CDR3 has 17 amino acids. The CDR3 DNA reads TGTGCCAGCAGCGACGGCCGTGGGAGGGATAGCAATCAGCCCCAGCATTTT. It specifies CASSDGRGRDSNQPQHF.

This clonotype was picked up a small number of times. The chain is built from TRBV9 and TRBJ2-7; 8 bases align to TRBD1. The J call is in doubt because the DNA end fits TRBJ2-5 better. Germline-derived CDR1 and CDR2 are SGDLS and YYNGEE. The CDR3 is 16 amino acids. The CDR3 loop reads CASSLSDRGSTGTQYF. CDR3 nucleotide sequence: TGTGCCAGCAGCTTATCCGACAGGGGCTCTACAGGGACCCAGTACTTC.

The chain carries TRBV29-1 and TRBJ1-1; TRBD1 matches at 11 bases. This CDR3 comprises 15 residues. Germline assignment: CDR1 SQVTM and CDR2 ANQGSEA. The junction had 6 bases not matched to a gene; V was cut back by 6 bases and J by 0 bases. CDR3 in amino acids: CSVTGQGDVNTEAFF. CDR3 DNA sequence: TGCAGCGTAACGGGACAGGGGGACGTGAACACTGAAGCTTTCTTT. The complete variable domain, with remaining parts taken from reference TRBV29-1 and TRBJ1-1, reads SAVISQKPSRDICQRGTSLTIQCQVDSQVTMMFWYRQQPGQSLTLIATANQGSEATYESGFVIDKFPISRPNLTFSTLTVSNMSPEDSSIYLCSVTGQGDVNTEAFFGQGTRLTVV.

There are many counts of this clonotype. The CDR3 sequence: CASGNLEETQYF. In nucleotides, the CDR3 is TGTGCTAGTGGTAACCTAGAGGAGACCCAGTACTTC. The rearrangement links TRBV12-5 to TRBJ2-5; D call uncertain. CDR1 is LGHNT, CDR2 FRNRAP, per germline. This CDR3 is built from 12 residues. V was cut by 5 bases and J by 5 bases, with 9 bases left in between.

This chain links TRBV11-2 with TRBJ2-2; TRBD2 might be the D (7 bases). CDR3 size: 16 residues. Germline V CDR1 and CDR2: SGHAT, FQNNGV. Trimming shortened V by 2 bases and J by 2 bases, and 12 bases separated the two germline ends. CDR3 coding DNA: TGTGCCAGCAGCTTAAGGGGGGGACTTAACACCGGGGAGCTGTTTTTT. Its translation: CASSLRGGLNTGELFF. Looking up the rest from reference TRBV11-2 and TRBJ2-2 gives the full variable domain: EAGVAQSPRYKIIEKRQSVAFWCNPISGHATLYWYQQILGQGPKLLIQFQNNGVVDDSQLPKDRFSAERLKGVDSTLKIQPAKLEDSAVYLCASSLRGGLNTGELFFGEGSRLTVL.